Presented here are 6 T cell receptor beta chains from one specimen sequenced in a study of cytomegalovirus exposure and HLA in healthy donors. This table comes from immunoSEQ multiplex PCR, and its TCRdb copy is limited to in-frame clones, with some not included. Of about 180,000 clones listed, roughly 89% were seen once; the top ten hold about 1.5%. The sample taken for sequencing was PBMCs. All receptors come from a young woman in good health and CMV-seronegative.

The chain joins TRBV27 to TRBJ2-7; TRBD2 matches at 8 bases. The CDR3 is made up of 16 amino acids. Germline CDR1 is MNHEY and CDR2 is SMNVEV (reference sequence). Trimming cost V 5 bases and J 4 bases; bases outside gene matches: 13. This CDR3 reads CASSPIGPSGRYEQYF. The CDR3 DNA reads TGTGCCAGCAGTCCAATTGGGCCTAGCGGGCGTTACGAGCAGTACTTC.

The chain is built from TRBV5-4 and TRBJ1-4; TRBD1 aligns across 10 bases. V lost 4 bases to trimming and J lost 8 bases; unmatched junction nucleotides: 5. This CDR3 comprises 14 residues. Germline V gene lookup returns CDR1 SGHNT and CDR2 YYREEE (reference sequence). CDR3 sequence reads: CASSKGQGEEKLFF. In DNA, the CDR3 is TGTGCCAGCAGCAAAGGACAGGGGGAAGAAAAACTGTTTTTT. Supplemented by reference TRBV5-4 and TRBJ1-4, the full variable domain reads ETGVTQSPTHLIKTRGQQVTLRCSSQSGHNTVSWYQQALGQGPQFIFQYYREEENGRGNFPPRFSGLQFPNYSSELNVNALELDDSALYLCASSKGQGEEKLFFGSGTQLSVL.

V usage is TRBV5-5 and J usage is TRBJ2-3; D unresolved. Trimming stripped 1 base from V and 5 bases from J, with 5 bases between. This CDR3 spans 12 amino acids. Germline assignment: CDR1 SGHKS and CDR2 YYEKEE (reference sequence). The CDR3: CASSLSLDTQYF. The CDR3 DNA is TGTGCCAGCAGCTTGAGCCTAGATACGCAGTATTTT.

CDR3 DNA: TGTGCCAGCAGTTACCTTGCACCCCCCGGTCAGCCCCAGCATTTT. Translated: CASSYLAPPGQPQHF. The chain carries TRBV6-5 and TRBJ1-5; D is ambiguous. Trimming took off 2 bases at V and 6 bases at J, with 14 bases between the two ends. Looked up from germline, CDR1 is MNHEY and CDR2 is SVGAGI. This CDR3 region has 15 residues.

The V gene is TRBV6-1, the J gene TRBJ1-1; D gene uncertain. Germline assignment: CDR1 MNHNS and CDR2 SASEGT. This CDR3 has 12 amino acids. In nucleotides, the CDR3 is TGTCTACTCGGGAGGCAGCAACACGAAGCTTTCTTT. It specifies CLLGRQQHEAFF.

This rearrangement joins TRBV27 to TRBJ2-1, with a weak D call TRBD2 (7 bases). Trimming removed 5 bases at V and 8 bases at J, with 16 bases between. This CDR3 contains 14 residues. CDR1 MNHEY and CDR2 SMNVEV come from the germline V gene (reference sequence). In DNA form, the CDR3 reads TGTGCCAGCAGTCTAATACAGGGAGGGTATGAGCAGTTCTTC. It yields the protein CASSLIQGGYEQFF.